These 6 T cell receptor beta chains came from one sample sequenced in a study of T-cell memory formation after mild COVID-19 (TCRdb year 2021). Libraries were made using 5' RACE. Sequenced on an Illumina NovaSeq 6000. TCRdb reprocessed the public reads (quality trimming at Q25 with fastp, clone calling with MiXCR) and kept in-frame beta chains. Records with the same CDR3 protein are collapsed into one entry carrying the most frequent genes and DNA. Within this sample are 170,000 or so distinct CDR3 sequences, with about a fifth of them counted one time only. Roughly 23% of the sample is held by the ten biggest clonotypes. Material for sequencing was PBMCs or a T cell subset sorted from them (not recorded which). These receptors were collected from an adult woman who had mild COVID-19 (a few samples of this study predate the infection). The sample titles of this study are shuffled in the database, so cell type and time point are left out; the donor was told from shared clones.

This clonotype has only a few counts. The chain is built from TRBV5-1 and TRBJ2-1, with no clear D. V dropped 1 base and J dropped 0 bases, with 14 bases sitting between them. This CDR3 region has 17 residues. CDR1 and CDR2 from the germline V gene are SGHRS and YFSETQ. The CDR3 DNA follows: TGCGCCAGCAGCTTGACTCCGTTAGGTAGCTCCTACAATGAGCAGTTCTTC. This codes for CASSLTPLGSSYNEQFF.

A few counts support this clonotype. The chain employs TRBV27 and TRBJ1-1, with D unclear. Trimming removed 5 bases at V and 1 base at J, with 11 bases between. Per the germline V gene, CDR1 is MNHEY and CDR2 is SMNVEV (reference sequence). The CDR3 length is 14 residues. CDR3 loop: CASSELTTNTEAFF. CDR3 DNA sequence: TGTGCCAGCAGTGAACTTACAACGAACACTGAAGCTTTCTTT.

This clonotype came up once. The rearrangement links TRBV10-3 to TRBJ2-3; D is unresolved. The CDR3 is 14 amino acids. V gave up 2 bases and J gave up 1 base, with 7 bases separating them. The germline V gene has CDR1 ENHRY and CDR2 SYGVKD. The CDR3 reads CAISEIDGTDTQYF. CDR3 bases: TGTGCCATCAGTGAGATAGATGGCACAGATACGCAGTATTTT.

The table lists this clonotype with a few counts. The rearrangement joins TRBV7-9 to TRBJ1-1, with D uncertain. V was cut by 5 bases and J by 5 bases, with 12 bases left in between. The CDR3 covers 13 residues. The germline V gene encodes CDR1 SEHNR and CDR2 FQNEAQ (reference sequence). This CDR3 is CASSGLPGTEAFF. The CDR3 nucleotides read TGTGCCAGCAGCGGTCTGCCTGGGACTGAAGCTTTCTTT.

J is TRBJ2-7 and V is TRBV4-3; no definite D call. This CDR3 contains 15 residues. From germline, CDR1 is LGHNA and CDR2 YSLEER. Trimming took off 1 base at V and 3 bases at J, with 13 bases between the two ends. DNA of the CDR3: TGCGCCAGCAGCCAAGTTGCAAGCGACCACTACGAGCAGTACTTC. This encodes CASSQVASDHYEQYF.

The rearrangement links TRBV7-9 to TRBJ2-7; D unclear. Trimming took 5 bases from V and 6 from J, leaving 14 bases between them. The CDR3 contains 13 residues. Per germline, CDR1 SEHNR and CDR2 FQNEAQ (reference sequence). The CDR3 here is CASSPSPYPEQYF. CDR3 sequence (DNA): TGTGCCAGCAGCCCTAGTCCCTATCCCGAGCAGTACTTC.